The clone carrying this T cell receptor beta chain appeared many times. The antigen is undetermined. The data were taken from a study of regulatory T cells in long-lasting Graves disease. Study-wide results and caveats: Persistent disease was associated with favored TRBV28 usage and with favored use of TRBJ1-2 and TRBJ2-5.

Sample time point: persistent/refractory GD, antithyroid drugs over 5 years with positive TRAb. Extracted PBMC RNA gave rise to the TCR library. V gave up 3 bases and J gave up 0 bases, with 10 bases separating them. CDR1 KGHDR and CDR2 SFDVKD come from the germline V gene. CDR3 length equals 15 residues. Both iRepertoire HTBI primers and Arm-PCR of CDR3 regions were used to build the TCR beta libraries. TCRdb re-analysed the multiplex PCR reads in MiXCR, keeping a single row per CDR3 protein. The sample carries a few hundred thousand distinct CDR3 sequences, around a fifth recorded once. The sequences come from peripheral blood mononuclear cells (PBMCs), collected when the disease was refractory, from a patient treated with antithyroid drugs. This clonotype originated in a female donor with Graves disease. V gene TRBV24-1 combines with J gene TRBJ2-5, with no clear D. The CDR3 bases are TGTGCCACCAGTGATCCCACGGAAGACCAAGAGACCCAGTACTTC. This encodes CATSDPTEDQETQYF.